This record covers a single TCR beta chain. The antigen this receptor binds is unknown. Qualities for individual bases were not recorded, and no much larger clone is one base off. The sample comes from a study of CD8 T cells in Susac syndrome (dated by TCRdb to the late 2010s). Regarding the study in general: The study used repertoire sequencing to test whether antigen drove CD8+ T cell activation and differentiation in Susac syndrome.

Results and caveats for the whole study, not just this receptor: The number of individuals in the TCR sequencing and HLA analysis was recognized as being relatively small.

RNA was extracted with the RNeasy kit and about 0.5 to 1 ug was reverse transcribed using random hexamers. The immunoSEQ multiplex PCR assay, covering 54 Vbeta and 13 Jbeta segments, was used to amplify TCR beta CDR3 regions. PCR amplification bias was corrected using a synthetic template baseline for primer optimization and computational correction. The study's processing was this. Reads were annotated to V, D and J genes according to IMGT and were analyzed with immunoSEQ Analyzer, with only productive sequences retained. To calculate clonality, Shannon entropy was normalized by log2 of the number of productive unique sequences and then subtracted from one. Public and private clones were assessed among the 100 most prevalent clones of each patient and control. A clone was defined as Susac-specific if it was absent from the healthy and MS cohorts, from over a thousand published viral clones and from other ImmuneACCESS disease sequences. Using fastp trimming at Q25 and MiXCR clonotype assembly, TCRdb reanalyzed the public sequencing data and kept in-frame beta chains. Rows with one shared CDR3 protein collapse into an entry with the most common genes and DNA. TCRdb, rather than the study authors, made the V and J calls. The sample has about 140,000 distinct CDR3 sequences on record, approximately 95% of them singletons. The ten top clones hold about 0.11% of the sample.

Peripheral blood CD8+ and CD4+ T cells from healthy donors, Susac syndrome patients and multiple sclerosis patients were profiled by high-throughput TCR beta sequencing. Treatment-naive patients with stable or active relapsing-remitting disease fulfilling revised McDonald criteria were used as multiple sclerosis controls. Bulk CD8+ and CD4+ T cells were purified by magnetic negative isolation, whereas CD8+ TEMRA cells were enriched by FACS. Blood was drawn into EDTA tubes, processed within 24 hours, and PBMCs were isolated by density gradient centrifugation. PBMCs intended for TCR sequencing were frozen in liquid nitrogen and were later thawed in a 37 degrees C water bath. A purity of at least 90% was achieved for sorted or isolated CD4+, CD8+ and CD8+ TEMRA cells. The specimen was CD4+ T cells from PBMCs. The source of this sequence is a human donor with multiple sclerosis.

The nucleotide sequence is TGTGCCAGCAGCAAAGATGGGCCAGGGAAGGCCCATTCCTATAATTCACCCCTCCACTTT. Translated, it gives CASSKDGPGKAHSYNSPLHF. Recombination linked TRBV21-1 to TRBJ1-6. TRBV21-1 is a documented pseudogene. The CDR3 goes from the cysteine to the phenylalanine over 20 residues. The retained sequence is limited to the CDR3, 60 bases, with the frame set at the first base.